One T cell receptor (beta chain) is described in this entry. The data are from a study of blood T cell repertoires in COVID-19. Study at large: Acute-phase and convalescent COVID-19 samples originated in the United States, Italy and Spain. The cDNA or gDNA used as material had been derived from T cells, B-cell-depleted T cells, or PBMCs.

Authors' methods: Amplification of reference gene primers was used by the study to estimate nucleated cell counts. Repertoires were generated with immunoSEQ multiplex PCR, while TCRdb's copy carries only in-frame clones and drops some. Clonal size and the V and J genes are those of that table, whereas D and trimming came from the DNA. The table has 100,000 to 120,000 clones, 81% seen once. In germline, CDR1 is KGHDR, CDR2 SFDVKD. The CDR3 extends over 12 amino acids. The V and J ends lost 10 bases and 2 bases respectively, with 8 bases between them. The chain is built from TRBV24-1 and TRBJ2-1; D not resolved. The receptor comes from a woman between 65 and 79 years old with acute or convalescent COVID-19. Sequenced: peripheral blood. CDR3 region: CATTNTYNEQFF. The CDR3 region has the DNA TGTGCCACTACAAACACCTACAATGAGCAGTTCTTC.